This TCR beta chain came from a study of T cell repertoires and HLA-DP antigens. Regarding this clone: The target antigen is unknown.

The CDR3 has 19 residues. Clones were read by immunoSEQ multiplex PCR, and TCRdb kept only the in-frame ones, dropping some. The sample carries around 90,000 clones, more than 75% recorded once. The genes are TRBV21-1 and TRBJ2-1; TRBD1, the table's D call, was not compared with the DNA. TRBV21-1 is flagged as a pseudogene. The sequencing input was CD4+ T cells from PBMCs. The clonotype was recovered from a man in his forties or fifties in good health and CMV-seronegative. The CDR3 bases are TGTGCCAGCAGCGGCGGCCCCCCCTGGGAGACAGGGTGGAACAATGAGCAGTTCTTC. Protein sequence: CASSGGPPWETGWNNEQFF.